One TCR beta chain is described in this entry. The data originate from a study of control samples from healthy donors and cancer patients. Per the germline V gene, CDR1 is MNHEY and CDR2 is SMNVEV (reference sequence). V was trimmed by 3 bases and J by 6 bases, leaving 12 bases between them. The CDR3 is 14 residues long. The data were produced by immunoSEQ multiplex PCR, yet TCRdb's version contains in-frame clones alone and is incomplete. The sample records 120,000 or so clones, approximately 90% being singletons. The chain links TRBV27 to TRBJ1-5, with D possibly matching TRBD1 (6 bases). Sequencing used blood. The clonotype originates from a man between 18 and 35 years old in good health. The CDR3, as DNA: TGTGCCAGCAGTTTCAGTCAGGGGAGTCAGCCCCAGCATTTT. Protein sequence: CASSFSQGSQPQHF.